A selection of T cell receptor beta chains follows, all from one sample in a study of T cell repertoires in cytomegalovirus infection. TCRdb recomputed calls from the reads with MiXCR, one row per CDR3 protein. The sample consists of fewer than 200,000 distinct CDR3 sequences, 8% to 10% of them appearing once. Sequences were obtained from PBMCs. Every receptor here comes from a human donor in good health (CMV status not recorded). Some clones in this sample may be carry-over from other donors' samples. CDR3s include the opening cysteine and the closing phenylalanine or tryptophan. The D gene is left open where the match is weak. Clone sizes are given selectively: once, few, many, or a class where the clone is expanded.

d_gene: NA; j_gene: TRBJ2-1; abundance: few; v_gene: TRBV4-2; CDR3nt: TGTGCCAGCAGCCAAGATGCCAGCGGGTTGTTGAATGAGCAGTTCTTC; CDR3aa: CASSQDASGLLNEQFF
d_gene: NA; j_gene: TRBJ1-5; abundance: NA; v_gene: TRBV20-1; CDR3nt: TGCAGTGCTAGAGAATCGGGACTATATAGCAATCAGCCCCAGCATTTT; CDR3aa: CSARESGLYSNQPQHF
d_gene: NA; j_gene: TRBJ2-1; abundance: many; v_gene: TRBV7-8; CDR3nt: TGTGCCAGCAGCCTCATGACGGGAGCTCGCAATGAGCAGTTCTTC; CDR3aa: CASSLMTGARNEQFF
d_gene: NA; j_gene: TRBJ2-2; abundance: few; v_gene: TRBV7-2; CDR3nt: TGTGCCAGCGGCAGGGCGACCGGGGAGCTGTTTTTT; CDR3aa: CASGRATGELFF
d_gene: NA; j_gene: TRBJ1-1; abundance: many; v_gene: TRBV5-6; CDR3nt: TGTGCCAGCAGCTGGGATCTGAGCCCAAGGGGAGCTGAAGCTTTCTTT; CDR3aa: CASSWDLSPRGAEAFF
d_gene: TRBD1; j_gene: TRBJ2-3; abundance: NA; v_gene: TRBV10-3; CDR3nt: TGTGCCATCAGTGAGTCAGCGACAGGGGGCACAGATACGCAGTATTTT; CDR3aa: CAISESATGGTDTQYF
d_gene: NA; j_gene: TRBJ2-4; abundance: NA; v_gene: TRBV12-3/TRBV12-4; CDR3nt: TGTGCCAGCACATGGGGGGCCAAAAACATTCAGTACTTC; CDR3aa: CASTWGAKNIQYF
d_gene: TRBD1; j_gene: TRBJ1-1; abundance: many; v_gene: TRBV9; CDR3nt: TGTGCCAGCAGCGTAGCTACAGGGGGAGCTGAAGCTTTCTTT; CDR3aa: CASSVATGGAEAFF
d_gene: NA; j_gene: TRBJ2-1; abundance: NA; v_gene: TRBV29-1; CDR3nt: TGCAGCGTTTTGGGGACCCCCGTCGATGAGCAGTTCTTC; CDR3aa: CSVLGTPVDEQFF
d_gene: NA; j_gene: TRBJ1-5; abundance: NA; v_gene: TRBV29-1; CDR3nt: TGCAGCGTAGACACAGGGTCGGGGCAGCCCCAGCATTTT; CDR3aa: CSVDTGSGQPQHF
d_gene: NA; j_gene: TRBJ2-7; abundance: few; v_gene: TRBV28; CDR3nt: TGTGCCAGCAGTTTATGGGGGCGGAATTCCTACGAGCAGTACTTC; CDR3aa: CASSLWGRNSYEQYF
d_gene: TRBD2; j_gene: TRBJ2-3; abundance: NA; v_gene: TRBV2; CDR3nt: TGTGCCAGCAACGGGGAGGGCCTAGATACGCAGTATTTT; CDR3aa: CASNGEGLDTQYF
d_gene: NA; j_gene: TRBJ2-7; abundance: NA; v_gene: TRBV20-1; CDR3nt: TGCAGTGCTAGTGAGTGGGATGCATCATACGAGCAGTACTTC; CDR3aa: CSASEWDASYEQYF
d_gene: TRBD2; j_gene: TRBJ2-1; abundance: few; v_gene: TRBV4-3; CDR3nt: TGCGCCAGCAGCCAAGGACTAGCGGACTACAATGAGCAGTTCTTC; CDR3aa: CASSQGLADYNEQFF
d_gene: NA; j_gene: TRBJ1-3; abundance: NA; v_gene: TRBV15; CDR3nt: TGTGCCACCAGCAGAGCGGATTCTGGAAACACCATATATTTT; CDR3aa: CATSRADSGNTIYF
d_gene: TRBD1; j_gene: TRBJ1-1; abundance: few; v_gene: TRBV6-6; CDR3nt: TGTGCCAGCAGCCAACAGGGACAGGTCAATGGAGCTTTCTTT; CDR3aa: CASSQQGQVNGAFF
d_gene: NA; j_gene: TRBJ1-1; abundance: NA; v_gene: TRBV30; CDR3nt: TGTGCCTGGAGTCCCTGGGGGGCTGAAGCTTTCTTT; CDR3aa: CAWSPWGAEAFF
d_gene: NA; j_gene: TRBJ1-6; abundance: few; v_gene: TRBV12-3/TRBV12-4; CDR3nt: TGTGCCACCCGTCCCCGGGGGTTCTATAATTCACCCCTCCACTTT; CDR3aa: CATRPRGFYNSPLHF
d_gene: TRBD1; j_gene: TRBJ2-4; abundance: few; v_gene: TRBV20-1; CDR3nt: TGCAGTGCTATTGACAGGGTGGCGGTATCTCCCAAAAACATTCAGTACTTC; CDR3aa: CSAIDRVAVSPKNIQYF
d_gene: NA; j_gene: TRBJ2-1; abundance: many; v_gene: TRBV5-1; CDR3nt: TGCGCCAGCAGCTCCCCGTATGGGAATGAGCAGTTCTTC; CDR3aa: CASSSPYGNEQFF
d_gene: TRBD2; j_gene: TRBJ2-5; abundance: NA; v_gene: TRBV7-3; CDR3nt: TGTGCCAGCAGCCGACAGGGACTAGCGGGAGAGACCCAGTACTTC; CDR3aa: CASSRQGLAGETQYF
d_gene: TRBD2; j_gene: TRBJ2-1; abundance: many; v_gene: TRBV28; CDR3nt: TGTGCCAGCAGTTTATCGGGAGTAGCGGGAGTTTATGAGCAGTTCTTC; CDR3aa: CASSLSGVAGVYEQFF
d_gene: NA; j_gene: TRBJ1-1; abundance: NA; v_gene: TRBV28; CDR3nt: TGTGCCAGCAGTGTTCGTGCAGTGAACACTGAAGCTTTCTTT; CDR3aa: CASSVRAVNTEAFF
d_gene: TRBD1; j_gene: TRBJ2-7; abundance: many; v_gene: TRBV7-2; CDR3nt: TGTGCCAGCAGCTCCCGGGACAGGGGGCTTTCGTGGCGGCCAGGACGCTACGAGCAGTACTTC; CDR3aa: CASSSRDRGLSWRPGRYEQYF
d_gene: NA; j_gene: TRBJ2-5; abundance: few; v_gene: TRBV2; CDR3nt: TGTGCCAGCAGGTCCTGGGGAGAGACCCAGTACTTC; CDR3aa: CASRSWGETQYF
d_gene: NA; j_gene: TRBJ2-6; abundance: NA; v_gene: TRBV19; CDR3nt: TGTGCCAGTAGTATTAGTGTCTCCGGGGCCAACGTCCTGACTTTC; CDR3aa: CASSISVSGANVLTF
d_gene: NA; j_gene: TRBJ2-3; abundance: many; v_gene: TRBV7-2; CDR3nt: TGTGCCAGCAGCGGGGTTCACCGGGACTGGGCAGCAGATACGCAGTATTTT; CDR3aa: CASSGVHRDWAADTQYF
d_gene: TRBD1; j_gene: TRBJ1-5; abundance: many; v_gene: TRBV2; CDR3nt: TGTGCCAGCAGTTCACAGGGGGATCAGCCCCAGCATTTT; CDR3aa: CASSSQGDQPQHF
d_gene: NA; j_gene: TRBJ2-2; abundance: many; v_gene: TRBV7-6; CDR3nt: TGTGCCAGCAGCTTCAGGGGGGAAATCGGGGAGCTGTTTTTT; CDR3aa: CASSFRGEIGELFF
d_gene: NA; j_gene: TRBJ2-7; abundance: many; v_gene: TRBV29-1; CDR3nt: TGCAGCGTTGAAGTTACAAGGGGTTTCCACGAGCAGTACTTC; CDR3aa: CSVEVTRGFHEQYF
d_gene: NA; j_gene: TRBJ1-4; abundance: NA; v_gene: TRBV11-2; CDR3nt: TGTGCCAGCAGCTTAGGGGTCCAGGCGGAAAAACTGTTTTTT; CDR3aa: CASSLGVQAEKLFF
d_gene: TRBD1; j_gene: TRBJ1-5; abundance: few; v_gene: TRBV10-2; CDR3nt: TGCGCCAGCAGTGAGAGTGCGCGGACAGGGGATCAGCCCCAGCATTTT; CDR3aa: CASSESARTGDQPQHF
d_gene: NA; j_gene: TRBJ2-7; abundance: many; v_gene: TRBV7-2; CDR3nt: TGTGCCAGCAGCTCCGGGCCGAACTACGAGCAGTACTTC; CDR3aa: CASSSGPNYEQYF
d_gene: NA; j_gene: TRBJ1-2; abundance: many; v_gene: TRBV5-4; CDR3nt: TGTGCCAGCAGCCCGCCGGGGACCTCATCGGCCTATGGCTACACCTTC; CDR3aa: CASSPPGTSSAYGYTF
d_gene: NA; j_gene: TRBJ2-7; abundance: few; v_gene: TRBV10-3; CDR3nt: TGTGCCATCAGTGAGCTCGCGACTACCAGCGAGCAGTACTTC; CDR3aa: CAISELATTSEQYF
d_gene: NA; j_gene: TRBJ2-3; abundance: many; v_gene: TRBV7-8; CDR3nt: TGTGCCAGCAGCTCCCATGGGGGGCCCGCGACGCAGTATTTT; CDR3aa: CASSSHGGPATQYF
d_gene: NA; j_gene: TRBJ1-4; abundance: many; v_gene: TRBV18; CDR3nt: TGTGCCAGCTCACCAACTGGGATCCAGGATGAAAAACTGTTTTTT; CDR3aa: CASSPTGIQDEKLFF
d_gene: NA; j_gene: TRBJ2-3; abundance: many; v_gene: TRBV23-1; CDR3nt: TGCGCCAGCAACGGGGACTGCCATTTCGGAGATACGCAGTATTTT; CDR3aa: CASNGDCHFGDTQYF
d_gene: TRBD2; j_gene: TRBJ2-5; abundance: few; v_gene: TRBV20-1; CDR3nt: TGCAGTGCTAGTGCGGGGGGACAAGAGACCCAGTACTTC; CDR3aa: CSASAGGQETQYF
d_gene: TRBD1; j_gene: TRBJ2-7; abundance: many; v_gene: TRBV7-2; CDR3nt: TGTGCCAGCAGCTCGGACAGGTCCCTTCAGTACTTC; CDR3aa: CASSSDRSLQYF
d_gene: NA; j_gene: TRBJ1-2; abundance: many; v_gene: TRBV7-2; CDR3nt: TGTGCCAGCAGCTGGAGTAAGGGGAACTATGGCTACACCTTC; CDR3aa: CASSWSKGNYGYTF
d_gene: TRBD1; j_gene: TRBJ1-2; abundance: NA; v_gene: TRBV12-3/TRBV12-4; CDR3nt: TGTGCCAGCAGTGCTCCAGGGGGTGGCTACACCTTC; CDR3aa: CASSAPGGGYTF
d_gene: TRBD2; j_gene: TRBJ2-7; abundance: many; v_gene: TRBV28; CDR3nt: TGTGCCAGCAGGGAGGGCCGAGCGGGGAGCTCCTACGAGCAGTACTTC; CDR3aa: CASREGRAGSSYEQYF
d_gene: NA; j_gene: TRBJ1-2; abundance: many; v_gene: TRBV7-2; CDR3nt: TGTGCCAGCAGCTTTCAGGGCACAGGGCCCAAGAGGGGCTACACCTTC; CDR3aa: CASSFQGTGPKRGYTF
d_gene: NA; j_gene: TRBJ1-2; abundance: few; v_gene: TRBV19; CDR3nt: TGTGCCAGTAGTCGGAGGGGACCCACTAACTATGGCTACACCTTC; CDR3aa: CASSRRGPTNYGYTF
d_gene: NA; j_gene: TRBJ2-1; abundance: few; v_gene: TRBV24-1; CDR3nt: TGTGCCACCAGTAGAGGGGTCGCCTGGGATGAGCAGTTCTTC; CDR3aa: CATSRGVAWDEQFF
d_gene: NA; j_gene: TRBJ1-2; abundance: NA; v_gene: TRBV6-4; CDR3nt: TGTGCCAGCGGCCGCCGAAGTTTTGGGACGAGCTATGGCTACACCTTC; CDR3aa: CASGRRSFGTSYGYTF
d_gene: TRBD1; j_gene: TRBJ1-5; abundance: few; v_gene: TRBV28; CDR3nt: TGTGCCAGCATAACCTGGGGGACAGGGGGCGCGAGCAATCAGCCCCAGCATTTT; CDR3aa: CASITWGTGGASNQPQHF
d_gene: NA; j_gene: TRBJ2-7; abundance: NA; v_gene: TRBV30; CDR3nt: TGTGCCTGGAGTAATGATGCCCGAGCTCCTATCTTC; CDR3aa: CAWSNDARAPIF
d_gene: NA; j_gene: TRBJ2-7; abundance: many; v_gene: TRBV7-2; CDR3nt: TGTGCCAGCAGCGGGCGACAGGCGCAGACGGCCGAGCAGTACTTC; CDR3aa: CASSGRQAQTAEQYF
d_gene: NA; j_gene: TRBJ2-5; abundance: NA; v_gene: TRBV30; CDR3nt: TGTGCCTGGAGTGCGTTGGGGTCGGCGGAGACCCAGTACTTC; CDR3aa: CAWSALGSAETQYF
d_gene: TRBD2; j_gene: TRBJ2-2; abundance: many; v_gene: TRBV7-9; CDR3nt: TGTGCCAGCAGCCAGACTAGCGGGAGGGGAATAACCGGGGAGCTGTTTTTT; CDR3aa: CASSQTSGRGITGELFF
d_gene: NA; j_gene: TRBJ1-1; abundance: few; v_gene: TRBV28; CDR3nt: TGTGCCAGCAGTTTACACAGGGCACGAAACACTGAAGCTTTCTTT; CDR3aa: CASSLHRARNTEAFF